This section outlines one TCR beta chain sequence together with its context. TCRdb keeps only in-frame clones here, not all; method: immunoSEQ multiplex PCR. The sample lists tens of thousands of clones, around 85% occurring once. The record originates from a study of OX40 agonist ivuxolimab in advanced cancers. Germline V gene data show CDR1 as SNHLY and CDR2 as FYNNEI. With 6 bases removed from V and 1 base from J, the gap between germline ends came to 12 bases. The CDR3 spans 14 residues. The chain combines TRBV2 with TRBJ1-1; possibly TRBD1 for D (6 bases). The TCR sequence derives from an adult with an advanced solid tumor such as melanoma, head and neck, liver or kidney cancer. This specimen consisted of CD4+ or CD8+ T cells sorted from blood, obtained in a trial of the OX40 agonist ivuxolimab. The CDR3 DNA reads as TGTGCCAGCAGACGGGGGGGCTCGAACACTGAAGCTTTCTTT. Amino acid sequence: CASRRGGSNTEAFF.